Listed here is a single T cell receptor (beta chain). Its antigen is still unknown. Qualities for individual bases were not recorded, and no much larger clone is one base off. The germline V gene specifies MNHNS as CDR1 and SASEGT as CDR2. The CDR3 goes from the cysteine to the phenylalanine over 14 residues. Only the CDR3 DNA is retained, 42 bases long and in frame from the first base. V is reduced by 5 bases and J by 0 bases, leaving a spacing of 11 bases between them. TCR beta CDR3 regions were amplified from RNA transcripts for repertoire sequencing. The first round was an RT-PCR using HTBI primers with the Qiagen OneStep RT-PCR kit, and this first round was followed by a second-round multiplex PCR, then size selection and purification. Sequencing of the libraries was carried out on an Illumina HiSeq2000 in paired-end mode with 100 bp reads. Per the authors' processing: SOAPnuke was used to process the reads, removing any read that contained adapters or uncalled bases, had a mean Phred below 15, or lacked an exact match to the constant primer or identifier. COPE v1.2.5 was used to merge the high-quality paired reads. Unique nucleotide sequences were defined as clonotypes and aligned to IMGT TRB V, D and J references using MiTCR v1.1. Only V-J combinations with frequency above 0.0001 were analysed, covering over 98% of repertoires. A TCR clonal expansion and chaos score per V-J combination was defined as the ratio of F50 clonal expansion to chaos observed in the TCRdist matrix. Welch's t-statistics and random forest were used to reduce the features to about a dozen V-J combinations, which were then used as input to a naive Bayes classifier. The similarity between thyroid and blood repertoires was quantified using the Morisita-Horn index. Using fastp trimming at Q25 and MiXCR clonotype assembly, TCRdb reanalyzed the public sequencing data and kept in-frame beta chains. Entries that share a CDR3 protein sequence are merged under the most common genes and DNA. TCRdb, not the authors, supplied the V and J calls. Within this sample are 210,000 or so distinct CDR3 sequences, with approximately 29% of them counted one time only. The ten largest clonotypes hold 8.5% to 9.5% of the sample.

These data are taken from a study of Graves' ophthalmopathy and Graves' hyperthyroidism (dated by TCRdb to between 2018 and 2020). Background on the whole study: Peripheral blood samples were taken at the time of initial diagnosis, before any treatment was given. TCR beta repertoire signatures were used to distinguish Graves' ophthalmopathy from Graves' hyperthyroidism and to predict progression to ophthalmopathy. In total, 135 blood samples were TCR-sequenced: around 42 ophthalmopathy, 75 hyperthyroidism and some 17 hyperthyroidism-to-ophthalmopathy patients. To explore V-J signatures that separate ophthalmopathy from hyperthyroidism, a discovery set of about a hundred patients was enrolled, consisting of approximately 44 with ophthalmopathy and under 65 with stable hyperthyroidism. The independent validation cohort included approximately 19 hyperthyroidism patients plus 17 patients who later progressed from hyperthyroidism to ophthalmopathy. T-cell repertoires of thyroid tissue and blood were compared in over 5 hyperthyroidism patients. Once sampling was done, hyperthyroidism patients were given methimazole at a starting dose of 30 mg daily, while ophthalmopathy patients were given high-dose intravenous methylprednisolone. The 75 to 100 discovery patients were randomly split 7:3 into training and test sets.

Ophthalmopathy patients were characterized by moderately to severely active disease, a Clinical Activity Score of at least 3, a NOSPECS grade of at least 4, and a disease duration under 3 months. Anyone with other autoimmune diseases, uncontrolled infections, pregnancy or lactation was excluded from the study. Clinical symptoms, serum thyroxine, TRAb, thyroid ultrasound and orbital computed tomography formed the basis of the diagnosis. Using Ficoll-Paque density gradient centrifugation, PBMCs were isolated from 9 to 10 ml of fresh peripheral blood. Trizol reagent was used to extract the total RNA, and its quality was then checked on an Agilent 2100 Bioanalyzer. Results and caveats for the whole study, not just this receptor: In validation, the model predicted ophthalmopathy progression with about 64% sensitivity and 72.22% specificity; about a dozen predicted patients were CT-confirmed with GO in a median of approximately 6.5 months. Sample size was not statistically predetermined, and group allocation was not concealed from the investigators. Ophthalmopathy was separated from stable hyperthyroidism by the 13-signature model with 85% to 90% sensitivity and roughly 82% specificity in cross-validation and with 80%/75% in the test set. Most expanded thyroid clonotypes with frequency above 0.001 were also detected in blood, suggesting blood repertoires may reflect the thyroid immune response.

The specimen was peripheral blood. This TCR derives from a man in his fifties with Graves' ophthalmopathy. Donor details come from another sample of the same person, matched by shared clones. The chain links TRBV6-1 with TRBJ2-7; TRBD1 is a possible D gene, resting on 6 matching bases. The encoded CDR3 is CASSTGFVSYEQYF. The nucleotides are TGTGCCAGCAGTACAGGGTTCGTCTCCTACGAGCAGTACTTC.